Listed below are T cell receptor beta chains from one sample, sequenced in a study of T-cell memory formation after mild COVID-19. TCRdb independently ran MiXCR on the 5' RACE reads; one entry per CDR3 protein. This sample carries 95,000 to 110,000 distinct CDR3 sequences, approximately 14% of them seen once, and the ten largest clones take less than 40%. The sequenced sample was PBMCs or a T cell subset sorted from them (not recorded which). All receptors come from a man younger than 35 who had mild COVID-19 (a few samples of this study predate the infection). Cell type and time point are not known. Each CDR3 is given with its conserved first and last residue.

v_gene,CDR3aa
TRBV4-1,CASSQVVRDNEQFF
TRBV29-1,CSVRGRGEAQPQHF
TRBV6-5,CASSYSGGSETQYF
TRBV4-3,CASSQGRVLAGDLGLYF
TRBV5-6,CASSGVDPTKNIQYF
TRBV9,CASSVVPGTTGNTIYF
TRBV12-3/TRBV12-4,CASSSWRGGFEQYF
TRBV7-9,CASSFLTPGQVHSGNTIYF
TRBV18,CASSRNTGEETQYF
TRBV6-5,CASRPGLGGEKLFF
TRBV15,CATSEEETQYF
TRBV7-2,CASSLYASGGGEQFF
TRBV6-5,CASSTLQGARPDTQYF
TRBV7-2,CASSLDFGAGGPRSDTQYF
TRBV29-1,CSVERRGQGNTEAFF
TRBV28,CASSRRGTGETQYF
TRBV2,CASARDYEQYF
TRBV6-5,CASSYSPPSGLPSTDTQYF
TRBV4-1,CASSQPGLTSSYEQYF
TRBV10-3,CAISQPYRGSTDTQYF
TRBV2,CASMRAGNTEAFF
TRBV7-9,CASSQAAFEAFF
TRBV20-1,CSASGVHDTEAFF
TRBV6-6,CASSGVNQPQHF
TRBV7-9,CASSSGTVTYEQYF
TRBV5-1,CASSPTSGGAGELFF
TRBV12-3/TRBV12-4,CASSRDRINGYTF
TRBV5-6,CASSLAAGVQTQYF
TRBV12-3/TRBV12-4,CASTPGGARTDTQYF
TRBV6-5,CASSYLGGDRPQHF
TRBV15,CATSLSVSYEQYF
TRBV7-6,CASSLGWGGTDTQYF
TRBV5-1,CASRLGLTNTEAFF
TRBV7-8,CASSLMVSSYNEQFF
TRBV27,CASSLIGAGGRTGELFF